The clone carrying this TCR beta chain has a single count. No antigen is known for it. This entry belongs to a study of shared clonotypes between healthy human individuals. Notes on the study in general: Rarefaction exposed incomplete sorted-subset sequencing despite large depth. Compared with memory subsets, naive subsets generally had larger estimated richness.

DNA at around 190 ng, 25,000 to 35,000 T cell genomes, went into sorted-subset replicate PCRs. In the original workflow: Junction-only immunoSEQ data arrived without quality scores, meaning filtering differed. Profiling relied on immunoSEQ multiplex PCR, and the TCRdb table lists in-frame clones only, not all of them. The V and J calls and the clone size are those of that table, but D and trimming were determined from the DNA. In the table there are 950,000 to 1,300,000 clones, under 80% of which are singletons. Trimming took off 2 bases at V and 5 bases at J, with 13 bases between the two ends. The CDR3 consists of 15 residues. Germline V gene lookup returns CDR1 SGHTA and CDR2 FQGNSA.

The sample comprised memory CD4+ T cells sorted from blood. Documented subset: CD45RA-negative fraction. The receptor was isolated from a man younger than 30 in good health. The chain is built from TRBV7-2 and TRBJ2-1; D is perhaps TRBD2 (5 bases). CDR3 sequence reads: CASSLKDGVNNEQFF. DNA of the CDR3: TGTGCCAGCAGCTTAAAAGACGGGGTAAACAATGAGCAGTTCTTC.